Below are 15 T cell receptor beta chains sequenced from a single sample in a study of T cell responses to AZD1222 COVID-19 vaccine. Repertoires were generated with immunoSEQ multiplex PCR, while TCRdb's copy carries only in-frame clones and drops some. The profile covers about 100,000 clones, with around 94% appearing a single time and less than 2.5% taken by the ten largest. The specimen was peripheral blood, collected on day 0 of AZD1222 vaccination. The receptor set was obtained from an adult in good health.

This clone was recorded only once. The chain employs TRBV4-3 and TRBJ2-7; D unresolved. Trimming left V 0 bases short and J 3 bases short, with 9 bases between. Looked up from germline, CDR1 is LGHNA and CDR2 is YSLEER. The CDR3 loop spans 14 amino acids. The CDR3 DNA reads TGCGCCAGCAGCCAAGATCTTGGGGACTACGAGCAGTACTTC. Encoded protein: CASSQDLGDYEQYF.

This clone was observed many times. The same CDR3 arises from other DNA sequences in this sample as well. The chain has TRBV12-3 or TRBV12-4 and TRBJ2-5, with 7 bases lining up with TRBD1. The CDR3 spans 13 residues. Trimming cost V 7 bases and J 3 bases; bases outside gene matches: 5. In DNA form, the CDR3 reads TGTGCCAGCATTCTTGGGACAGAAGAGACCCAGTACTTC. This translates into CASILGTEETQYF.

The chain combines TRBV7-9 with TRBJ2-3, with a weak D call TRBD2 (6 bases). V was clipped by 1 base and J by 1 base, with 9 bases between them. The CDR3 totals 15 residues. The germline V gene has CDR1 SEHNR and CDR2 FQNEAQ (reference sequence). CDR3 coding DNA: TGTGCCAGCAGCTTAGGCGGGACTCGCACAGATACGCAGTATTTT. Translated, it gives CASSLGGTRTDTQYF.

Written as DNA, the CDR3 is TGCAGCGTACAGGGTAATTTGCTAACTGAAGCTTTCTTT. Translating gives CSVQGNLLTEAFF. The chain employs TRBV29-1 and TRBJ1-1, with a possible D match to TRBD1 (6 bases). Trimming pared 6 bases from V and 5 bases from J, leaving 16 bases between. CDR1 SQVTM and CDR2 ANQGSEA come from the germline V gene. The CDR3 totals 13 residues. The full variable domain, its missing parts supplied by reference TRBV29-1 and TRBJ1-1, is SAVISQKPSRDICQRGTSLTIQCQVDSQVTMMFWYRQQPGQSLTLIATANQGSEATYESGFVIDKFPISRPNLTFSTLTVSNMSPEDSSIYLCSVQGNLLTEAFFGQGTRLTVV.

J is TRBJ1-5 and V is TRBV28, with 9 nucleotides matching TRBD1. Germline V CDR1 and CDR2: MDHEN, SYDVKM. V gave up 2 bases and J gave up 2 bases; unmatched junction bases: 7. CDR3 length equals 17 residues. CDR3 in DNA: TGTGCCAGCAGTTTAATCTCGTGGACAGGGGGCAATCAGCCCCAGCATTTT. Encoded protein: CASSLISWTGGNQPQHF.

This sequence joins TRBV19 and TRBJ2-6; tentatively, D is TRBD1 or TRBD2 (6 bases each). The germline CDR1 and CDR2 sequences are LNHDA and SQIVND (reference sequence). The ends were cut back, 6 bases at V and 2 bases at J, with 8 bases in the middle. This CDR3 spans 14 amino acids. The CDR3 coding sequence is TGTGCCAGTAGGGAGGGGGCTGGGGCCAACGTCCTGACTTTC. It specifies CASREGAGANVLTF.

This sequence joins TRBV7-6 and TRBJ2-7; D remains ambiguous. The V gene lost 5 bases and the J gene lost 5 bases, with 16 bases spanning the gap. This CDR3 spans 14 amino acids. CDR1 and CDR2 (germline): SGHVS, FNYEAQ. The CDR3 DNA reads as TGTGCCAGCAGCCAAACCTTTTTTACCAACGAGCAGTACTTC. This encodes CASSQTFFTNEQYF.

The gene calls are TRBV21-1 and TRBJ2-3; the table's D call, TRBD2, was not checked against the DNA. TRBV21-1 is assigned pseudogene status. The CDR3 spans 15 residues. In DNA form, the CDR3 reads TGTGCCAGCAGCAAAGAGGGGGGGGTACCAGATACGCAGTATTTT. Amino acids: CASSKEGGVPDTQYF.

The rearrangement links TRBV30 to TRBJ2-2; weak D call: TRBD2 (5 bases). This CDR3 spans 13 amino acids. The ends were cut back, 4 bases at V and 6 bases at J, with 12 bases in the middle. Germline assignment: CDR1 GTSNPN and CDR2 SVGIG (reference sequence). The CDR3 protein is CAWNPGNAGELFF. The CDR3 nucleotides read TGTGCCTGGAACCCCGGGAATGCCGGGGAGCTGTTTTTT.

The chain combines TRBV4-2 with TRBJ2-7, with D possibly matching TRBD2 (5 bases). This CDR3 region has 14 residues. The germline V gene has CDR1 LGHNA and CDR2 YNFKEQ. V lost 3 bases, J lost 4 bases, and 13 bases lay in between. CDR3 bases: TGTGCCAGCAGCCACCGGGGTGAGGGATACGAGCAGTACTTC. It is translated as CASSHRGEGYEQYF.

This chain links TRBV11-2 with TRBJ2-7, with D unclear. The V end lost 2 bases, the J end lost 0 bases, and 11 bases lay between the germline ends. This CDR3 comprises 15 residues. CDR1 is SGHAT, CDR2 FQNNGV, per germline. The CDR3 reads CASSLTGYTSYEQYF. CDR3 nucleotide sequence: TGTGCCAGCAGCTTAACCGGGTATACCTCCTACGAGCAGTACTTC.

The rearrangement uses TRBV19 and TRBJ2-6; D remains ambiguous. V shed 3 bases and J shed 6 bases, with 6 bases lying between them. CDR1 LNHDA and CDR2 SQIVND come from the germline V gene (reference sequence). CDR3 length: 13 residues. CDR3 bases: TGTGCCAGTAGTATCACCTTGGCCAACGTCCTGACTTTC. Translation gives CASSITLANVLTF.

The CDR3 region is CASSLVGGADTDTQYF. CDR3 coding DNA: TGTGCCAGCAGCTTAGTCGGGGGGGCTGACACAGATACGCAGTATTTT. V is TRBV7-9 and J is TRBJ2-3; 8 nucleotides match TRBD2. The V gene end was trimmed by 1 base and the J gene end by 2 bases; junction bases not matched to a gene: 5. Germline V lookup: CDR1 SEHNR, CDR2 FQNEAQ (reference sequence). CDR3 length equals 16 residues.

The rearrangement links TRBV10-3 to TRBJ1-4; D is unresolved. Deletions cut 4 bases from V and 3 bases from J, with 6 bases between. CDR1 is ENHRY, CDR2 SYGVKD, per germline. This CDR3 contains 13 residues. CDR3 sequence: CAISAVANEKLFF. The DNA of the CDR3 is TGTGCCATCAGTGCAGTTGCTAATGAAAAACTGTTTTTT.

By sample share, this clone is medium-sized. The J gene is TRBJ2-7, the V gene TRBV27; 7 bases match TRBD2. The CDR3 contains 13 residues. Germline-derived CDR1 and CDR2 are MNHEY and SMNVEV (reference sequence). V lost 5 bases to trimming and J lost 6 bases; unmatched junction nucleotides: 7. In DNA form, the CDR3 reads TGTGCCAGCAGTCCTACTTTAGCGGGCGAGCAGTACTTC. Protein sequence: CASSPTLAGEQYF.